This TCR beta chain was found in a study of T cells after yellow fever vaccination. In TCRdb, the 5' RACE reads were re-called with MiXCR into one record per CDR3 protein. The top ten hold about 0.51% of the sample, which has about 260,000 distinct CDR3 sequences, 10% to 15% seen once. V lost 2 bases and J 4 bases, leaving 8 bases between the germline ends. CDR1 and CDR2 from the germline V gene are SEHNR and FQNEAQ (reference sequence). There are 14 residues in the CDR3. Sequencing was performed on CD4+ T cells sorted from PBMCs, taken 45 days after the yellow fever booster vaccination. The chain combines TRBV7-9 with TRBJ1-4; perhaps TRBD1 as D (5 bases). The sequence was obtained from a man aged 25 to 40 who received the YFV17D yellow fever vaccine. CDR3 loop: CASSLRGYNEKLFF. DNA of the CDR3: TGTGCCAGCAGCTTACGGGGCTATAATGAAAAACTGTTTTTT.